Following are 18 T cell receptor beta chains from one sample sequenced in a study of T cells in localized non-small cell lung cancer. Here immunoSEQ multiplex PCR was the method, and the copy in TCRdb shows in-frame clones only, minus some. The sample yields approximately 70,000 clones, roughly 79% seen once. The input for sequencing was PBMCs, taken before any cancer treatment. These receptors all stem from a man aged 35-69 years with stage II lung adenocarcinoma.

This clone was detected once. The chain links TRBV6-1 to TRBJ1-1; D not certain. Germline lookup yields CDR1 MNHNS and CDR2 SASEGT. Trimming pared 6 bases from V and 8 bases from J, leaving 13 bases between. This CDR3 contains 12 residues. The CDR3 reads CASRVSNLEAFF. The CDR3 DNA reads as TGTGCCAGCAGGGTGTCCAATCTGGAAGCTTTCTTT.

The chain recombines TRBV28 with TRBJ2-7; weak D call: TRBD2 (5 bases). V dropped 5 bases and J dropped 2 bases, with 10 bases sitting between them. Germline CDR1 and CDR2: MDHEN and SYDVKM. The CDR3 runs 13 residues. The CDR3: CASSKAAAYEQYF. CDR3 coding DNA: TGTGCCAGCAGTAAAGCGGCTGCCTACGAGCAGTACTTC.

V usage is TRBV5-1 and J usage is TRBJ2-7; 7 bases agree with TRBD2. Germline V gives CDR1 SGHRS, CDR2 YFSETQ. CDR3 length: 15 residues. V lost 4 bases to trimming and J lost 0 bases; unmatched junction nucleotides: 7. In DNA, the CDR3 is TGCGCCAGCAGCGTACTAGCGTCAAGCTCCTACGAGCAGTACTTC. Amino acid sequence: CASSVLASSSYEQYF.

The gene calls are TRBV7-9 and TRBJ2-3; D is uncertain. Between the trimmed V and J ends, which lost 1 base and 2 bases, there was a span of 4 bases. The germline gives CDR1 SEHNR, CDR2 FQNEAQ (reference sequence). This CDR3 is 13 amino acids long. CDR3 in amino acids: CASSLGATDTQYF. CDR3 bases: TGTGCCAGCAGCTTAGGGGCCACAGATACGCAGTATTTT.

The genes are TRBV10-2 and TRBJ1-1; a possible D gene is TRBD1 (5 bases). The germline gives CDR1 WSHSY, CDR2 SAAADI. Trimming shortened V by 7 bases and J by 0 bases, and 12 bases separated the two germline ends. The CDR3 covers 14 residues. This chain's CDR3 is CASTQRGVNTEAFF. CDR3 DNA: TGCGCCAGCACCCAGAGAGGGGTGAACACTGAAGCTTTCTTT.

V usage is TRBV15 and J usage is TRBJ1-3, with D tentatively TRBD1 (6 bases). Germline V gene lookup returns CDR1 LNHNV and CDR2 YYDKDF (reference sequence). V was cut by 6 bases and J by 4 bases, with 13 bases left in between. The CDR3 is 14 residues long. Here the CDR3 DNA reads TGTGCCACCAGAAGGGACACCCAGGGAAACACCATATATTTT. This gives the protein CATRRDTQGNTIYF.

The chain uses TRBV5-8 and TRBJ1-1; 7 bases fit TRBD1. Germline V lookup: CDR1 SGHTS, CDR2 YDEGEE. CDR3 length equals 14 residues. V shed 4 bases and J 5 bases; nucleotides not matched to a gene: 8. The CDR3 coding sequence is TGTGCCAGCAGCCGGTCAGGGGGTAGGACTGAAGCTTTCTTT. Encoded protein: CASSRSGGRTEAFF.

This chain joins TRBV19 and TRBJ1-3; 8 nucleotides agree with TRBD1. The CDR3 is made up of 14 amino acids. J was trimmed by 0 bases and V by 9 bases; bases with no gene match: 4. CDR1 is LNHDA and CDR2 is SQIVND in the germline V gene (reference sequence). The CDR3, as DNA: TGTGCCAGCAGACAGGGGAGCTCTGGAAACACCATATATTTT. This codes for CASRQGSSGNTIYF.

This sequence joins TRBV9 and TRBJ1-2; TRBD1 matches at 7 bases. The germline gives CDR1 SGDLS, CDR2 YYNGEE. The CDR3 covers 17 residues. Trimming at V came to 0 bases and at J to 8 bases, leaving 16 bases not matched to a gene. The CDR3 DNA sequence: TGTGCCAGCAGCGTAGGTCATGGATGGGACAGCCCCTTGGGCTACACCTTC. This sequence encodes CASSVGHGWDSPLGYTF.

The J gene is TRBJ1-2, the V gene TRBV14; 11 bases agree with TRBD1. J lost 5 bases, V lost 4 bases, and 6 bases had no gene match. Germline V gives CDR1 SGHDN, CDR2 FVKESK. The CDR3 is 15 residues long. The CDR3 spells CASSPGQGVFYGYTF. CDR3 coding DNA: TGTGCCAGCAGCCCGGGACAGGGGGTTTTTTATGGCTACACCTTC. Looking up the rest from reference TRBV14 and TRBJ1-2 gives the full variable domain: EAGVTQFPSHSVIEKGQTVTLRCDPISGHDNLYWYRRVMGKEIKFLLHFVKESKQDESGMPNNRFLAERTGGTYSTLKVQPAELEDSGVYFCASSPGQGVFYGYTFGSGTRLTVV.

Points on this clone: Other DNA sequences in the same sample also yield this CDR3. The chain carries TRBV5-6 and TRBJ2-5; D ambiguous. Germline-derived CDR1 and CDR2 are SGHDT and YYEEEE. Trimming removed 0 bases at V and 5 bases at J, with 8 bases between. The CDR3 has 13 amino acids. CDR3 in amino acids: CASSLGAGETQYF. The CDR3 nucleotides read TGTGCCAGCAGCTTGGGGGCTGGCGAGACCCAGTACTTC.

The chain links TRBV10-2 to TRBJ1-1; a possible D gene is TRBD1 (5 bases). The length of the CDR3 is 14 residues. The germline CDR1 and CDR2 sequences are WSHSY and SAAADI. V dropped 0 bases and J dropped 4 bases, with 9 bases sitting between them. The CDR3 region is CASSESGGGTEAFF. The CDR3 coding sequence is TGCGCCAGCAGTGAGTCCGGGGGGGGCACTGAAGCTTTCTTT.

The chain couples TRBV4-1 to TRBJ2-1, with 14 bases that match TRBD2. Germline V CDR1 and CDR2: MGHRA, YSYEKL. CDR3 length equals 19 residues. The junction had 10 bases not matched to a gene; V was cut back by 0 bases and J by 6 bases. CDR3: CASSQEVRLAGGPGNEQFF. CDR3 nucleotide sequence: TGCGCCAGCAGCCAAGAGGTCCGACTAGCGGGAGGGCCAGGCAATGAGCAGTTCTTC.

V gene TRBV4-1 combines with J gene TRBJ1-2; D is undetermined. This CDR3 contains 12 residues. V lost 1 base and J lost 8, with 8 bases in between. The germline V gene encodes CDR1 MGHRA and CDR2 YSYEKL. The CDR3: CASSQVSSGYTF. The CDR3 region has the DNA TGCGCCAGCAGCCAAGTGAGTAGCGGCTACACCTTC.

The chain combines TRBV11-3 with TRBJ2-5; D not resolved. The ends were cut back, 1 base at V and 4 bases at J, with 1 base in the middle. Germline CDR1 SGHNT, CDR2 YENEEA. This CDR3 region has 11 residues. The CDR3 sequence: CASSLGETQYF. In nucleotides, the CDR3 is TGTGCCAGCAGCTTAGGAGAGACCCAGTACTTC. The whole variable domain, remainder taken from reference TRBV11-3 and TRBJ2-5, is EAGVVQSPRYKIIEKKQPVAFWCNPISGHNTLYWYLQNLGQGPELLIRYENEEAVDDSQLPKDRFSAERLKGVDSTLKIQPAELGDSAVYLCASSLGETQYFGPGTRLLVL.

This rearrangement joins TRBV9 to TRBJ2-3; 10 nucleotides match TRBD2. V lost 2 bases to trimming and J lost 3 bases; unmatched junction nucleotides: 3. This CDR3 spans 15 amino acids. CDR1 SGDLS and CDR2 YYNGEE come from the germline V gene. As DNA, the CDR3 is TGTGCCAGCAGCGTCCTAGCGGGGGTGACAGATACGCAGTATTTT. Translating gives CASSVLAGVTDTQYF.

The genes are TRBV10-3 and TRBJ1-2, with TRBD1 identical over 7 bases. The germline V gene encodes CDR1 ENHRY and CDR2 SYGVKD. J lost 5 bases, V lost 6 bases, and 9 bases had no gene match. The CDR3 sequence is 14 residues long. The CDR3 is CAIRKTGFLYGYTF. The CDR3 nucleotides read TGTGCCATCAGGAAGACAGGGTTTCTGTATGGCTACACCTTC.

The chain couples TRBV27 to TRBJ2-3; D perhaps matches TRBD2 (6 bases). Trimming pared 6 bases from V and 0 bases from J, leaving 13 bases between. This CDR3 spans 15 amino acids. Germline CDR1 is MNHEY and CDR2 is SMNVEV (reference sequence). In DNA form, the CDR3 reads TGTGCCAGCAGCCGAGGGACTTCTAGCACAGATACGCAGTATTTT. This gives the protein CASSRGTSSTDTQYF.